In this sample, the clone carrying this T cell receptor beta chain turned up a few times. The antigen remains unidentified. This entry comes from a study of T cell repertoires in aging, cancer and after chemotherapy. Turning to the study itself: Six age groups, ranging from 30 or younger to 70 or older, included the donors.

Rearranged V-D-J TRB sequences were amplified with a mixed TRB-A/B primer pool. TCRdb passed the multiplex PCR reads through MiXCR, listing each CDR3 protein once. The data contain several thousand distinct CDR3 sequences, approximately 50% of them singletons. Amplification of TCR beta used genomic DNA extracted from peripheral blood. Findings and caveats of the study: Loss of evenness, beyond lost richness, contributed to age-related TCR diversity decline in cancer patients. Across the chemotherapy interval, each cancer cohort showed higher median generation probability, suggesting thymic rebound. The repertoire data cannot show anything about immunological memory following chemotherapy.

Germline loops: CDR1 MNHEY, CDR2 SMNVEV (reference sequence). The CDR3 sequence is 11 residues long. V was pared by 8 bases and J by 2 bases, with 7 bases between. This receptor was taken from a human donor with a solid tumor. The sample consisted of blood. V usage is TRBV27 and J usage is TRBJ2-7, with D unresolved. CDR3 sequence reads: CASADTYEQYF. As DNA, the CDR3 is TGTGCCAGCGCGGATACCTACGAGCAGTACTTC.